These T cell receptor beta chains were read from a single sample in a study of blood T cell repertoires in COVID-19. TCRdb's table, derived via immunoSEQ multiplex PCR, lists solely in-frame clones and lacks some. The table includes some 370,000 clones, around 90% detected once. The sequenced material came from peripheral blood. The receptor set was obtained from a middle-aged man with acute or convalescent COVID-19. CDR3s include the opening cysteine and the closing phenylalanine or tryptophan. The order of the fields is V gene, D gene, J gene, CDR3 protein. D genes are given only for firm matches.

TRBV11-2	.	TRBJ1-2	CASSLIWGGEGYTF
TRBV4-1	TRBD2	TRBJ2-1	CASSPTSGSQYEQFF
TRBV12-3/TRBV12-4	TRBD1	TRBJ1-3	CALGQGVNTIYF
TRBV12-5	.	TRBJ1-1	CASGLYGGNTEAFF
TRBV28	TRBD2	TRBJ2-7	CASSLSRLAGSYEQYF
TRBV6-5	TRBD2	TRBJ2-3	CASSRLAGAPDTQYF
TRBV10-3	TRBD2	TRBJ2-1	CAISALTGGSDEQFF
TRBV7-9	.	TRBJ1-2	CASSSDRAYGYTF
TRBV24-1	.	TRBJ2-7	CATSDSRTGGEQYF
TRBV5-1	TRBD1	TRBJ1-6	CASSTLTGNNSPLHF
TRBV7-3	.	TRBJ2-2	CASSQRGSYTGELFF
TRBV13	TRBD1	TRBJ1-2	CASSWDRVGYTF
TRBV9	.	TRBJ1-3	CASSVEAGAGNTIYF
TRBV11-2	TRBD2	TRBJ2-1	CASSSGLAGDEQFF
TRBV19	.	TRBJ2-3	CASGHDRFSTDTQYF
TRBV18	.	TRBJ1-6	CASSPRADTDSPLHF
TRBV12-3/TRBV12-4	.	TRBJ1-1	CASSRTVEAFF
TRBV30	TRBD1	TRBJ2-1	CAWSHPTGGPYNEQFF
TRBV19	TRBD1	TRBJ2-6	CASSSSPGTVSGANVLTF
TRBV12-1	.	TRBJ2-3	CASSHGSTDTQYF
TRBV27	TRBD1	TRBJ2-7	CASRIRTGPYEQYF
TRBV12-3/TRBV12-4	.	TRBJ2-5	CASSFHSETQYF
TRBV6-5	TRBD2	TRBJ2-1	CASSLAGGPHEQFF
TRBV2	TRBD1	TRBJ2-2	CASTRDRGHTGELFF
TRBV7-9	.	TRBJ2-4	CASSFPLGEVAKNIQYF
TRBV10-3	.	TRBJ1-5	CAISESWGVGNQPQHF
TRBV19	.	TRBJ1-5	CASRITENSNQPQHF
TRBV27	TRBD2	TRBJ2-7	CASSLSAGGYEQYF
TRBV5-1	TRBD1	TRBJ1-6	CASSGQQGGSPLHF
TRBV2	.	TRBJ1-1	CATSVGSGLNTEAFF
TRBV7-6	TRBD1	TRBJ2-7	CASSPGTVGYEQYF
TRBV6-6	TRBD1	TRBJ1-2	CASSSRQGVDYGYTF
TRBV5-1	.	TRBJ1-3	CASSPGSGNTIYF
TRBV5-1	.	TRBJ1-1	CASSLDIGSTEAFF
TRBV3-1/TRBV3-2	.	TRBJ2-4	CASSQKIRVGNIQYF
TRBV9	.	TRBJ2-6	CASSSRGSGANVLTF
TRBV13	.	TRBJ2-3	CASSVKAPHGADTQYF
TRBV4-3	TRBD2	TRBJ2-1	CASSQVWGGLGEQFF
TRBV11-2	TRBD2	TRBJ2-7	CASSLEAGGSYEQYF
TRBV30	.	TRBJ2-1	CAWAPGIRNNEQFF
TRBV29-1	.	TRBJ1-1	CSVDVSGSTEAFF
TRBV19	.	TRBJ1-5	CASSIGTGRNQPQHF
TRBV29-1	.	TRBJ1-2	CSAFQWDTIYGYTF
TRBV28	TRBD1	TRBJ2-3	CASNVQGADTQYF
TRBV7-2	.	TRBJ2-1	CASSSPQASLIGNEQFF
TRBV19	TRBD1	TRBJ1-2	CASSIGQGNYGYTF